A selection of T cell receptor beta chains follows, all from one sample in a study of blood T cell repertoires in COVID-19. Produced via immunoSEQ multiplex PCR; TCRdb's table is partial and in-frame only. Of roughly 100,000 clones listed, roughly nine tenths are singletons. Sequencing input: peripheral blood. These TCRs come from a human donor in a cohort sampled during active COVID-19. Both conserved end residues are part of each CDR3. The D gene is left open where the match is weak. Some rows have no size entry. The others give once, few or many, or a class for an expanded clone.

CDR3 DNA: TGCGCCAGCAGCCAAGAGGGACAGGGAGGCACAGATACGCAGTATTTT
CDR3 protein: CASSQEGQGGTDTQYF
J gene: TRBJ2-3
clone size: .
V gene: TRBV4-1
D gene: TRBD1

CDR3 DNA: TGTGCCTGGAGTACCCAGGGGATTAACACCGGGGAGCTGTTTTTT
CDR3 protein: CAWSTQGINTGELFF
J gene: TRBJ2-2
clone size: few
V gene: TRBV30
D gene: .

CDR3 DNA: TGTGCCACCAGTGAAGGAGGGTGGGACACCGGGGAGCTGTTTTTT
CDR3 protein: CATSEGGWDTGELFF
J gene: TRBJ2-2
clone size: many
V gene: TRBV24-1
D gene: .

CDR3 DNA: TGTGCCAGCAGCGGACAGAGAAGGATGAACACTGAAGCTTTCTTT
CDR3 protein: CASSGQRRMNTEAFF
J gene: TRBJ1-1
clone size: .
V gene: TRBV6-6
D gene: .

CDR3 DNA: TGTGCCAGCTCGCGGGACCGCTACGAGCAGTACTTC
CDR3 protein: CASSRDRYEQYF
J gene: TRBJ2-7
clone size: .
V gene: TRBV6-5
D gene: .

CDR3 DNA: TGCGCCAGCAGGAGCGGCCGCGCGGAGGGCTACACCTTC
CDR3 protein: CASRSGRAEGYTF
J gene: TRBJ1-2
clone size: .
V gene: TRBV5-1
D gene: .

CDR3 DNA: TGTGCCACCACCAGGGGCAGCCCCATGAACACTGAAGCTTTCTTT
CDR3 protein: CATTRGSPMNTEAFF
J gene: TRBJ1-1
clone size: .
V gene: TRBV19
D gene: .

CDR3 DNA: TGTGCCAGCAGCGTAGATAATAGACACGGGGAGCTGTTTTTT
CDR3 protein: CASSVDNRHGELFF
J gene: TRBJ2-2
clone size: .
V gene: TRBV9
D gene: .

CDR3 DNA: TGTGCCAGCAGCGCTCCCGGGACAGGGGTAAATTCACCCCTCCACTTT
CDR3 protein: CASSAPGTGVNSPLHF
J gene: TRBJ1-6
clone size: .
V gene: TRBV9
D gene: TRBD1

CDR3 DNA: TGTGCCAGCAGCTTTTGGCAGGGGAACACCGGGGAGCTGTTTTTT
CDR3 protein: CASSFWQGNTGELFF
J gene: TRBJ2-2
clone size: .
V gene: TRBV7-2
D gene: .

CDR3 DNA: TGTGCCAGCAGCTTGGGCGAATACGAGCAGTACTTC
CDR3 protein: CASSLGEYEQYF
J gene: TRBJ2-7
clone size: once
V gene: TRBV7-9
D gene: .

CDR3 DNA: TGTGCCAGCTCACCAGACACTAACTATGGCTACACCTTC
CDR3 protein: CASSPDTNYGYTF
J gene: TRBJ1-2
clone size: once
V gene: TRBV18
D gene: .

CDR3 DNA: TGTGCCAGCAGCCAAGATGACATGACAGGAGTATTCTATGGCTACACCTTC
CDR3 protein: CASSQDDMTGVFYGYTF
J gene: TRBJ1-2
clone size: .
V gene: TRBV14
D gene: .

CDR3 DNA: TGCGCCAGCATTGGGTGGGAGGGCTACAATGAGCAGTTCTTC
CDR3 protein: CASIGWEGYNEQFF
J gene: TRBJ2-1
clone size: .
V gene: TRBV10-2
D gene: TRBD2

CDR3 DNA: TGTGCCAGCAGCTTAGTTAGGGGACTAGGAAACACCATATATTTT
CDR3 protein: CASSLVRGLGNTIYF
J gene: TRBJ1-3
clone size: .
V gene: TRBV7-2
D gene: .

CDR3 DNA: TGTGCCTGGACCAAGGACAGGGATTACAATGAGCAGTTCTTC
CDR3 protein: CAWTKDRDYNEQFF
J gene: TRBJ2-1
clone size: .
V gene: TRBV30
D gene: TRBD1

CDR3 DNA: TGCAGCGTGGGACATCTCGACAGATCCTATGGCTACACCTTC
CDR3 protein: CSVGHLDRSYGYTF
J gene: TRBJ1-2
clone size: .
V gene: TRBV29-1
D gene: .

CDR3 DNA: TGTGCCAGCAGCCCCCCACGAGGAACCAACTCCTACAATGAGCAGTTCTTC
CDR3 protein: CASSPPRGTNSYNEQFF
J gene: TRBJ2-1
clone size: .
V gene: TRBV7-9
D gene: .

CDR3 DNA: TGTGCCAGCAGCCGCGAGAGCGGGGGGTTCACAGATACGCAGTATTTT
CDR3 protein: CASSRESGGFTDTQYF
J gene: TRBJ2-3
clone size: .
V gene: TRBV4-2
D gene: TRBD2

CDR3 DNA: TGTGCCAGCAGCCAAGATGCGGAGGGTCAAAATCAGCCCCAGCATTTT
CDR3 protein: CASSQDAEGQNQPQHF
J gene: TRBJ1-5
clone size: once
V gene: TRBV4-2
D gene: .

CDR3 DNA: TGTGCCAGCAGTCTCCAGGGTACCGGTAATTCACCCCTCCACTTT
CDR3 protein: CASSLQGTGNSPLHF
J gene: TRBJ1-6
clone size: .
V gene: TRBV28
D gene: .

CDR3 DNA: TGTGCCAGCAGCCGACCGGGACAGGGGGCGGCGGGGGCCAACGTCCTGACTTTC
CDR3 protein: CASSRPGQGAAGANVLTF
J gene: TRBJ2-6
clone size: .
V gene: TRBV27
D gene: TRBD1

CDR3 DNA: TGTGCCAGCAGCATATGGCCGTATGAAAAACTGTTTTTT
CDR3 protein: CASSIWPYEKLFF
J gene: TRBJ1-4
clone size: .
V gene: TRBV5-4
D gene: .

CDR3 DNA: TGTGCCAGCAGCTACGGACTAGCTAGCACAGATACGCAGTATTTT
CDR3 protein: CASSYGLASTDTQYF
J gene: TRBJ2-3
clone size: .
V gene: TRBV7-9
D gene: TRBD2